These 25 T cell receptor beta chains were all obtained from the same sample, sequenced in a study of shared clonotypes between healthy human individuals. Profiling relied on immunoSEQ multiplex PCR, and the TCRdb table lists in-frame clones only, not all of them. This table has about 710,000 clones, around 70% appearing once. The source material was memory CD4+ T cells sorted from blood. Specified subset: CD45RA-negative fraction. These receptor sequences come from a woman in her twenties or thirties in good health.

The J gene is TRBJ2-7, the V gene TRBV7-8, with 11 nucleotides matching TRBD1. There are 17 residues in the CDR3. J lost 2 bases, V lost 4 bases, and 10 bases had no gene match. CDR1 and CDR2 (germline): SGHVS, FQNEAQ. DNA for the CDR3: TGTGCCAGCAGCTCACGGACAGGGGGCTTCCTGGCCTACGAGCAGTACTTC. Amino acids: CASSSRTGGFLAYEQYF.

The V call is TRBV19, the J call TRBJ1-1; D may be TRBD1 (6 bases). Germline-derived CDR1 and CDR2 are LNHDA and SQIVND (reference sequence). Trimming cost V 1 base and J 6 bases, with 15 bases left between them. The CDR3 runs to 15 residues. The CDR3 nucleotides read TGTGCCAGTAGTATAGGGGGATACAGGGCCGCTGAAGCTTTCTTT. Encoded protein: CASSIGGYRAAEAFF.

This chain connects TRBV18 to TRBJ1-2, with TRBD1 as a possible D gene (6 bases). V lost 4 bases and J lost 5, with 11 bases in between. The CDR3 has 13 amino acids. Germline assignment: CDR1 KGHSH and CDR2 LQKENI. The CDR3 spells CASSLRQGYGYTF. For the CDR3, the DNA is TGTGCCAGCTCACTCAGGCAGGGGTATGGCTACACCTTC. The complete variable domain, with remaining parts taken from reference TRBV18 and TRBJ1-2, reads NAGVMQNPRHLVRRRGQEARLRCSPMKGHSHVYWYRQLPEEGLKFMVYLQKENIIDESGMPKERFSAEFPKEGPSILRIQQVVRGDSAAYFCASSLRQGYGYTFGSGTRLTVV.

There are a few counts of this clone. The rearrangement links TRBV7-2 to TRBJ2-7, with D possibly TRBD2 on 6 matching bases. Germline CDR1 is SGHTA and CDR2 is FQGNSA. This CDR3 is 15 amino acids long. Trimming took off 4 bases at V and 0 bases at J, with 13 bases between the two ends. This CDR3 reads CASSSGTSNSYEQYF. The CDR3 bases are TGTGCCAGCAGCTCCGGGACTTCAAACTCCTACGAGCAGTACTTC. Full variable domain (outside the CDR3, taken from reference TRBV7-2 and TRBJ2-7): GAGVSQSPSNKVTEKGKDVELRCDPISGHTALYWYRQSLGQGLEFLIYFQGNSAPDKSGLPSDRFSAERTGGSVSTLTIQRTQQEDSAVYLCASSSGTSNSYEQYFGPGTRLTVT.

V gene TRBV27 combines with J gene TRBJ1-1, with a weak D call TRBD1 (6 bases). Germline-derived CDR1 and CDR2 are MNHEY and SMNVEV (reference sequence). Trimming removed 6 bases at V and 6 bases at J, with 14 bases between. The CDR3 is made up of 13 amino acids. CDR3 protein: CASSLQGRAEAFF. In DNA form, the CDR3 reads TGTGCCAGCAGCCTACAGGGTCGCGCTGAAGCTTTCTTT.

This chain links TRBV29-1 with TRBJ1-1; D is unresolved. V gave up 7 bases and J gave up 1 base, with 16 bases separating them. The CDR3 runs to 14 residues. Germline CDR1 reads SQVTM; CDR2 reads ANQGSEA. The CDR3 protein is CSALWGGRNTEAFF. The CDR3 region has the DNA TGCAGCGCGTTGTGGGGAGGCAGGAACACTGAAGCTTTCTTT. The full variable domain, in which reference TRBV29-1 and TRBJ1-1 provide the parts outside the CDR3, is SAVISQKPSRDICQRGTSLTIQCQVDSQVTMMFWYRQQPGQSLTLIATANQGSEATYESGFVIDKFPISRPNLTFSTLTVSNMSPEDSSIYLCSALWGGRNTEAFFGQGTRLTVV.

This clone was seen a handful of times. The rearrangement links TRBV27 to TRBJ2-3, with 10 bases fitting TRBD1. The CDR3 spans 16 residues. V shed 5 bases, J shed 3 bases, and the junction held 8 bases outside the gene matches. In germline, CDR1 is MNHEY, CDR2 SMNVEV (reference sequence). CDR3 in DNA: TGTGCCAGCAGTGGGGACAGGGGAGGGTGGACAGATACGCAGTATTTT. Its translation is CASSGDRGGWTDTQYF.

V is TRBV15 and J is TRBJ2-6; D may be TRBD1 or TRBD2 (5 bases each). CDR3 length equals 15 residues. The germline V gene has CDR1 LNHNV and CDR2 YYDKDF (reference sequence). With 4 bases removed from V and 2 bases from J, the gap between germline ends came to 9 bases. The CDR3 is CATSTWGTGANVLTF. In DNA, the CDR3 is TGTGCCACCAGCACTTGGGGGACTGGGGCCAACGTCCTGACTTTC. Filled out from reference TRBV15 and TRBJ2-6, the complete variable domain reads DAMVIQNPRYQVTQFGKPVTLSCSQTLNHNVMYWYQQKSSQAPKLLFHYYDKDFNNEADTPDNFQSRRPNTSFCFLDIRSPGLGDTAMYLCATSTWGTGANVLTFGAGSRLTVL.

The chain links TRBV11-1 to TRBJ1-1; possible D gene TRBD1, 6 bases. With 5 bases removed from V and 2 bases from J, the gap between germline ends came to 9 bases. Germline values: CDR1 SGHAT, CDR2 FQDESV (reference sequence). The CDR3 sequence is 13 residues long. CDR3 region: CASSLDSNTEAFF. CDR3 nucleotides: TGTGCCAGCAGCCTGGACAGCAACACTGAAGCTTTCTTT.

This chain connects TRBV28 to TRBJ1-3; no reliable D call. V was pared by 6 bases and J by 1 base, with 16 bases between. Per germline, CDR1 MDHEN and CDR2 SYDVKM. The CDR3 has 16 amino acids. Here the CDR3 reads CASSLHLAGSGNTIYF. The CDR3 DNA sequence: TGTGCCAGCAGCCTACATCTTGCGGGGTCTGGAAACACCATATATTTT.

This clone appeared a single time. The chain couples TRBV28 to TRBJ1-3, with D hard to call. The germline gives CDR1 MDHEN, CDR2 SYDVKM. The CDR3 totals 15 residues. The V end lost 0 bases, the J end lost 3 bases, and 9 bases lay between the germline ends. The CDR3 region is CASSLWGEGGNTIYF. DNA for the CDR3: TGTGCCAGCAGTTTATGGGGAGAGGGTGGAAACACCATATATTTT.

CDR3 sequence reads: CAITVRTDTQYF. The DNA of the CDR3 is TGTGCCATCACAGTGAGGACAGATACGCAGTATTTT. This chain joins TRBV10-3 and TRBJ2-3; D unclear. Per the germline V gene, CDR1 is ENHRY and CDR2 is SYGVKD. V was shortened by 7 bases and J by 3 bases, with 8 bases between the two germline ends. This CDR3 region has 12 residues.

J is TRBJ1-5 and V is TRBV15; unclear D gene. Germline V gene lookup returns CDR1 LNHNV and CDR2 YYDKDF (reference sequence). The CDR3 is 13 residues long. Trimming took 6 bases from V and 5 from J, leaving 11 bases between them. The CDR3 spells CATRLGLDQPQHF. The CDR3 DNA follows: TGTGCCACCAGGCTGGGGTTAGATCAGCCCCAGCATTTT.

DNA for the CDR3: TGCGCCAGCAGCTCATTACGCGGGGGGCAACGGGATGGCTACACCTTC. This translates into CASSSLRGGQRDGYTF. The V gene is TRBV5-1, the J gene TRBJ1-2, with a possible D match to TRBD1 (6 bases). Trimming stripped 3 bases from V and 6 bases from J, with 21 bases between. CDR1 and CDR2 (germline): SGHRS, YFSETQ. The CDR3 is made up of 16 amino acids.

This clone was observed a handful of times. The chain carries TRBV28 and TRBJ1-6; 8 bases map to TRBD1. This CDR3 contains 14 residues. Germline CDR1 reads MDHEN; CDR2 reads SYDVKM. Trimming took 5 bases from V and 13 from J; bases not matched to a gene: 10. The CDR3 here is CASSQRDRSVPLHF. CDR3 nucleotides: TGTGCCAGCAGTCAGCGGGACAGGAGTGTCCCCCTCCACTTT. The whole variable domain, filled in from reference TRBV28 and TRBJ1-6, reads DVKVTQSSRYLVKRTGEKVFLECVQDMDHENMFWYRQDPGLGLRLIYFSYDVKMKEKGDIPEGYSVSREKKERFSLILESASTNQTSMYLCASSQRDRSVPLHFGNGTRLTVT.

V usage is TRBV2 and J usage is TRBJ1-4; D remains unclear. From germline, CDR1 is SNHLY and CDR2 FYNNEI. The V and J ends lost 3 bases and 5 bases respectively, with 10 bases between them. CDR3 size: 14 residues. The CDR3 sequence is CASSEYRQNEKLFF. In nucleotides, the CDR3 is TGTGCCAGCAGTGAGTACAGACAAAATGAAAAACTGTTTTTT.

A few counts support this clone. This chain joins TRBV6-1 and TRBJ2-7, with D maybe TRBD2 (5 bases). The CDR3 totals 15 residues. The germline CDR1 and CDR2 sequences are MNHNS and SASEGT. Trimming left V 6 bases short and J 6 bases short, with 21 bases between. CDR3 sequence: CASSSPGGGRSEQYF. The CDR3 coding sequence is TGTGCCAGCAGCTCCCCCGGCGGCGGGCGTAGCGAGCAGTACTTC.

The chain joins TRBV4-1 to TRBJ1-3; no clear D. Trimming removed 0 bases at V and 0 bases at J, with 12 bases between. Per germline, CDR1 MGHRA and CDR2 YSYEKL. The CDR3 contains 17 residues. In nucleotides, the CDR3 is TGCGCCAGCAGCCAAGAACCCACCCTTTACTCTGGAAACACCATATATTTT. Translating gives CASSQEPTLYSGNTIYF.

This sequence joins TRBV14 and TRBJ2-1; 7 positions match TRBD2. V shed 1 base, J shed 9 bases, and the junction held 12 bases outside the gene matches. Germline V lookup: CDR1 SGHDN, CDR2 FVKESK. This CDR3 is 16 amino acids long. Written as DNA, the CDR3 is TGTGCCAGCAGCCAAGTTGGGGGAGGGCCGGAGGTTGAGCAGTTCTTC. Amino acids: CASSQVGGGPEVEQFF. Looking up the rest from reference TRBV14 and TRBJ2-1 gives the full variable domain: EAGVTQFPSHSVIEKGQTVTLRCDPISGHDNLYWYRRVMGKEIKFLLHFVKESKQDESGMPNNRFLAERTGGTYSTLKVQPAELEDSGVYFCASSQVGGGPEVEQFFGPGTRLTVL.

The chain recombines TRBV5-4 with TRBJ2-2; D is unclear. The CDR3 has 12 residues. V was shortened by 2 bases and J by 7 bases, with 6 bases between the two germline ends. Per germline, CDR1 SGHNT and CDR2 YYREEE (reference sequence). The CDR3 sequence: CASSFFGGELFF. The CDR3, as DNA: TGTGCCAGCAGCTTTTTCGGCGGGGAGCTGTTTTTT.

The V call is TRBV11-3, the J call TRBJ2-5; TRBD1 might be the D (5 bases). The CDR3 sequence is 13 residues long. Trimming stripped 5 bases from V and 5 bases from J, with 12 bases between. Germline V gene lookup returns CDR1 SGHNT and CDR2 YENEEA. Here the CDR3 reads CASSQGQEETQYF. The CDR3 nucleotides are TGTGCCAGCAGCCAGGGCCAAGAGGAGACCCAGTACTTC.

This clone was counted once. J is TRBJ2-1 and V is TRBV29-1; 12 bases fit TRBD2. The length of the CDR3 is 22 residues. Germline CDR1 SQVTM, CDR2 ANQGSEA. The ends lost 1 base at V and 5 bases at J; junction bases unmatched: 24. The CDR3 DNA reads as TGCAGCGTTGAAGCGAAAATCACACTAGCGGGAGGTTCCCCTCTATTTGACAATGAGCAGTTCTTC. It encodes CSVEAKITLAGGSPLFDNEQFF.

This sequence joins TRBV28 and TRBJ1-2; TRBD1 agrees at 9 bases. Germline V gene lookup returns CDR1 MDHEN and CDR2 SYDVKM. The CDR3 consists of 15 residues. J was trimmed by 6 bases and V by 4 bases; bases with no gene match: 9. CDR3 amino acids: CASSSSSGTGNGYTF. CDR3 coding DNA: TGTGCCAGCAGTTCTTCCTCCGGGACAGGGAATGGCTACACCTTC.

The V call is TRBV6-6, the J call TRBJ1-1; no clear D. From germline, CDR1 is MNHNY and CDR2 SVGAGI (reference sequence). The CDR3 is 14 residues long. Trimming took off 0 bases at V and 5 bases at J, with 10 bases between the two ends. Here the CDR3 reads CASSYSRVATEAFF. In DNA form, the CDR3 reads TGTGCCAGCAGTTACTCGAGGGTAGCAACTGAAGCTTTCTTT.

This chain connects TRBV18 to TRBJ2-1, with unresolved D. Trimming pared 2 bases from V and 4 bases from J, leaving 6 bases between. This CDR3 region has 13 residues. Germline values: CDR1 KGHSH, CDR2 LQKENI. In DNA form, the CDR3 reads TGTGCCAGCTCACCATATCAGTACAATGAGCAGTTCTTC. This translates into CASSPYQYNEQFF.